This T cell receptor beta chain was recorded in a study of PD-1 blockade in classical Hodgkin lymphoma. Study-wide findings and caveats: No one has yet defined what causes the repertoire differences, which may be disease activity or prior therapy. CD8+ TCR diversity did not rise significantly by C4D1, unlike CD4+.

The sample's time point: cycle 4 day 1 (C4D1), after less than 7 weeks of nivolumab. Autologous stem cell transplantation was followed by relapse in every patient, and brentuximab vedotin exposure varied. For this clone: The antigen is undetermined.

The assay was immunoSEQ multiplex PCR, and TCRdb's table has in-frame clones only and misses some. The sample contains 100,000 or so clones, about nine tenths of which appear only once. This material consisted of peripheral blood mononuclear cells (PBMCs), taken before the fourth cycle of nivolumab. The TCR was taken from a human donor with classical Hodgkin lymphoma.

The CDR3 sequence is CASQTGTEAFF. For the CDR3, the DNA is TGTGCCAGCCAAACAGGTACTGAAGCTTTCTTT. The rearrangement joins TRBV19 to TRBJ1-1, with D perhaps TRBD1 (5 bases). The V end was cut by 9 bases, the J end by 5 bases, with 10 bases between. The CDR3 is 11 residues long. Germline V gene lookup returns CDR1 LNHDA and CDR2 SQIVND (reference sequence).